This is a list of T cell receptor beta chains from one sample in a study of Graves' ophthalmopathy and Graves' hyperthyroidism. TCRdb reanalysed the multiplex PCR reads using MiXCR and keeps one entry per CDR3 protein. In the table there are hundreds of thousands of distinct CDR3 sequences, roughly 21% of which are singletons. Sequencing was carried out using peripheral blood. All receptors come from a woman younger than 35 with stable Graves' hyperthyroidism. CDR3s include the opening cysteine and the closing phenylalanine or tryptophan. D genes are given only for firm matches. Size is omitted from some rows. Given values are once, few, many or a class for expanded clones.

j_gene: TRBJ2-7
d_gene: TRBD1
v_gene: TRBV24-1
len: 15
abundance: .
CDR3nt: TGTGCCACCAGTGAGTCCGGGACAGGGGCCTACGAGCAGTACTTC
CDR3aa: CATSESGTGAYEQYF

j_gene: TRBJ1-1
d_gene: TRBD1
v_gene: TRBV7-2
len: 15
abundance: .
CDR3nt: TGTGCCAGCAGCCCAGGACAGGGAAGTCACACTGAAGCTTTCTTT
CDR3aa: CASSPGQGSHTEAFF

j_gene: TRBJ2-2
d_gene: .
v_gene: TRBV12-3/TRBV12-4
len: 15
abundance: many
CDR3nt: TGTGCCAGCAGGCGCAGGACATTTAACACCGGGGAGCTGTTTTTT
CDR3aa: CASRRRTFNTGELFF

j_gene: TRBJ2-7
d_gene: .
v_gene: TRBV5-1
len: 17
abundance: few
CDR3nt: TGCGCCAGCAGCTTGGGGGAACAGGGACCTCTGGGATACGAGCAGTACTTC
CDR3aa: CASSLGEQGPLGYEQYF

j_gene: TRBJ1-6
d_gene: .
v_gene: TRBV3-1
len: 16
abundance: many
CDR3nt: TGTGCCAGCAGCCAAGTCATCAGCTCCTATAATTCACCCCTCCACTTT
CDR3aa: CASSQVISSYNSPLHF

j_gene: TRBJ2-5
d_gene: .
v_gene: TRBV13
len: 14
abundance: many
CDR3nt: TGTGCCAGCAGCTCCCGGGGCCTCGAAGAGACCCAGTACTTC
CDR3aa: CASSSRGLEETQYF

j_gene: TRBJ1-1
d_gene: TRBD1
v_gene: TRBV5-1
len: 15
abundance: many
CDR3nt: TGCGCCAGCAGCTTCCGACAGGGGGGGAACACTGAAGCTTTCTTT
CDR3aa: CASSFRQGGNTEAFF

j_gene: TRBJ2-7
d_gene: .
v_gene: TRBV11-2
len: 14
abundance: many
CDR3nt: TGTGCCAGCAGCTTATCTCGGGCATCCTACGAGCAGTACTTC
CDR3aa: CASSLSRASYEQYF

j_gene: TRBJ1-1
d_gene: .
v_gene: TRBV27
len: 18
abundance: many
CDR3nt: TGTGCCAGCAGTTTGCAGGGCCTTTCGACAGTAAGAGGCACTGAAGCTTTCTTT
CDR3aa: CASSLQGLSTVRGTEAFF

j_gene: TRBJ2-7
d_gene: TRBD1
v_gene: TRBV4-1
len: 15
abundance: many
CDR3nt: TGCGCCAGCAGCCGCCCCGGGACAGGGATATACGAGCAGTACTTC
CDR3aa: CASSRPGTGIYEQYF